These 31 T cell receptor beta chains were sequenced from one sample in a study of cytomegalovirus exposure and HLA in healthy donors (dated by TCRdb to about 2017). The method behind the library was the immunoSEQ multiplex PCR assay. For the multiplex PCR, a mixture combining 60 forward primers for TCR Vbeta segments and 13 reverse primers for TCR Jbeta segments was used. In its TCRdb copy, this immuneACCESS table keeps in-frame sequences only and misses some clones. Where compared with another copy, unresolved V genes explain less than half of these, and the others have no known cause. Here the sample has around 120,000 clones; roughly 77% occur a single time. Around 6.4% of the sample lies in the top ten. Sequencing was carried out using PBMCs. These receptors came from a woman aged 40 to 50 in good health and CMV-seropositive.

This clone was detected only once. The chain employs TRBV27 and TRBJ1-1; 8 bases fit TRBD1. CDR3 size: 17 residues. The germline V gene encodes CDR1 MNHEY and CDR2 SMNVEV (reference sequence). With 0 bases clipped from V and 4 bases from J, the junction kept 10 bases outside the gene matches. This CDR3 is CASSLSPGGNYLTEAFF. DNA for the CDR3: TGTGCCAGCAGTTTATCGCCAGGGGGCAACTACCTCACTGAAGCTTTCTTT.

This rearrangement joins TRBV6-5 to TRBJ2-5; 12 bases line up with TRBD1. Near its end, the DNA agrees better with TRBJ2-7, so the J call may be wrong. This CDR3 spans 13 amino acids. CDR1 and CDR2 from the germline V gene are MNHEY and SVGAGI. In DNA, the CDR3 is TGTGCCAGTACGGGACAGGGGGCGGTCGAGCAGTACTTC. It yields the protein CASTGQGAVEQYF.

The J gene is TRBJ2-2, the V gene TRBV6-6, with 9 bases matching TRBD1. Germline V gives CDR1 MNHNY, CDR2 SVGAGI (reference sequence). The CDR3 length is 14 residues. The J segment lost 4 bases and the V segment lost 4 bases, leaving 1 base of the junction unmatched. The CDR3 region has the DNA TGTGCCAGCAGTTGGACAGGGGCCACCGGGGAGCTGTTTTTT. Protein sequence: CASSWTGATGELFF.

The chain employs TRBV5-1 and TRBJ2-1, with D possibly TRBD1 on 5 matching bases. Trimming stripped 3 bases from V and 0 bases from J, with 7 bases between. This CDR3 contains 14 residues. CDR1 and CDR2 (germline): SGHRS, YFSETQ. CDR3: CASSSTVSYNEQFF. The CDR3 DNA sequence: TGCGCCAGCAGCTCGACAGTCTCCTACAATGAGCAGTTCTTC.

The chain combines TRBV5-4 with TRBJ1-2, with TRBD1 as a possible D gene (5 bases). The CDR3 length is 15 residues. The germline V gene encodes CDR1 SGHNT and CDR2 YYREEE (reference sequence). Trimming pared 0 bases from V and 2 bases from J, leaving 11 bases between. Here the CDR3 reads CASSLELTENYGYTF. The DNA for the CDR3 is TGTGCCAGCAGCTTGGAACTGACAGAGAACTATGGCTACACCTTC.

This clone was picked up a small number of times. The CDR3 coding sequence is TGTGCCAGCAGTGAGCCGGGACAGGCCGGGGATGAGCAGTTCTTC. This encodes CASSEPGQAGDEQFF. The genes are TRBV6-1 and TRBJ2-1; 8 positions match TRBD1. This CDR3 is 15 amino acids long. Germline assignment: CDR1 MNHNS and CDR2 SASEGT. With 3 bases clipped from V and 8 bases from J, the junction kept 9 bases outside the gene matches.

The gene calls are TRBV11-2 and TRBJ1-2, with no clear D. CDR1 is SGHAT, CDR2 FQNNGV, per germline. The CDR3 runs to 16 residues. The V end was cut by 2 bases, the J end by 0 bases, with 13 bases between. Here the CDR3 reads CASSLSFQFTNYGYTF. The CDR3 DNA reads TGTGCCAGCAGCTTAAGTTTTCAGTTTACTAACTATGGCTACACCTTC.

The chain links TRBV5-6 to TRBJ1-1; D gene uncertain. Trimming took 0 bases from V and 4 from J, leaving 13 bases between them. Germline CDR1 SGHDT, CDR2 YYEEEE. The CDR3 sequence is 15 residues long. In DNA, the CDR3 is TGTGCCAGCAGCTTGGGGACGGGAGGGTCCACTGAAGCTTTCTTT. It encodes CASSLGTGGSTEAFF.

The chain is built from TRBV12-2 and TRBJ2-6; TRBD1 was called by the table and not checked on the DNA. TRBV12-2 corresponds to a pseudogene. The CDR3 has 16 residues. The CDR3 spells CASRQPNSAGANVLTF. The CDR3 nucleotides read TGTGCAAGTCGCCAACCGAACAGTGCTGGGGCCAACGTCCTGACTTTC.

The chain joins TRBV19 to TRBJ2-2, with D maybe TRBD2 (5 bases). The CDR3 spans 12 residues. CDR1 is LNHDA and CDR2 is SQIVND in the germline V gene (reference sequence). V was cut by 8 bases and J by 7 bases, with 11 bases left in between. The CDR3: CASCLANGELFF. The CDR3 nucleotides read TGTGCCAGTTGTCTAGCTAACGGGGAGCTGTTTTTT.

The rearrangement uses TRBV7-9 and TRBJ2-5, with D maybe TRBD2 (6 bases). The germline V gene encodes CDR1 SEHNR and CDR2 FQNEAQ (reference sequence). Between the trimmed V and J ends, which lost 4 bases and 2 bases, there was a span of 11 bases. The CDR3 totals 14 residues. In nucleotides, the CDR3 is TGTGCCAGCAGCTCGGGGGTCAGGCAAGAGACCCAGTACTTC. The encoded protein is CASSSGVRQETQYF.

The gene calls are TRBV2 and TRBJ1-5; D call uncertain. The CDR3 covers 15 residues. V was pared by 7 bases and J by 2 bases, with 15 bases between. Germline assignment: CDR1 SNHLY and CDR2 FYNNEI. The CDR3 coding sequence is TGTGCCAGCACCGAAGCCGGGTTAGGCAATCAGCCCCAGCATTTT. It specifies CASTEAGLGNQPQHF.

J is TRBJ2-5 and V is TRBV6-6, with a weak D call TRBD2 (6 bases). Trimming cost V 6 bases and J 12 bases, with 14 bases left between them. Germline V gene sequence: CDR1 MNHNY, CDR2 SVGAGI (reference sequence). The CDR3 is 11 residues long. The chain's CDR3 is CASSGTSREYF. The DNA for the CDR3 is TGTGCCAGCAGCGGGACTTCCCGGGAGTACTTC.

V and J are TRBV5-6 and TRBJ1-1; D unclear. With 1 base removed from V and 1 base from J, the gap between germline ends came to 11 bases. The CDR3 extends over 15 amino acids. Germline CDR1 SGHDT, CDR2 YYEEEE. CDR3 sequence: CASSLPGQPNTEAFF. As DNA, the CDR3 is TGTGCCAGCAGCTTGCCTGGGCAGCCGAACACTGAAGCTTTCTTT.

The rearrangement uses TRBV19 and TRBJ1-1, with D hard to call. There are 12 residues in the CDR3. V was clipped by 6 bases and J by 4 bases, with 9 bases between them. Germline CDR1 LNHDA, CDR2 SQIVND (reference sequence). CDR3: CASRMAVTEAFF. CDR3 sequence (DNA): TGTGCCAGTAGGATGGCAGTCACTGAAGCTTTCTTT.

This chain links TRBV9 with TRBJ2-1; weak D call: TRBD2 (6 bases). Germline CDR1 is SGDLS and CDR2 is YYNGEE. V was shortened by 3 bases and J by 3 bases, with 13 bases between the two germline ends. This CDR3 has 15 amino acids. The CDR3 loop reads CASSETTDYYNEQFF. The CDR3 DNA reads as TGTGCCAGCAGCGAGACGACGGACTACTACAATGAGCAGTTCTTC.

V and J are TRBV5-1 and TRBJ2-3, with 7 bases identical to TRBD2. The length of the CDR3 is 13 residues. Germline V gene sequence: CDR1 SGHRS, CDR2 YFSETQ. The V gene end was trimmed by 5 bases and the J gene end by 5 bases; junction bases not matched to a gene: 5. DNA for the CDR3: TGCGCCAGCAGGTGGGCGGGAGAAGATACGCAGTATTTT. The encoded protein is CASRWAGEDTQYF.

The chain couples TRBV10-1 to TRBJ1-4; D may be TRBD1 (5 bases). V was shortened by 0 bases and J by 7 bases, with 9 bases between the two germline ends. Germline CDR1 reads WNHNN; CDR2 reads SYGVQD (reference sequence). The CDR3 is 14 residues long. The CDR3 region is CASSESGAGEKLFF. DNA of the CDR3: TGCGCCAGCAGTGAGTCTGGGGCAGGTGAAAAACTGTTTTTT.

V gene TRBV11-1 combines with J gene TRBJ1-6; TRBD1 matches at 12 bases. CDR3 size: 14 residues. CDR1 is SGHAT, CDR2 FQDESV, per germline (reference sequence). V trimming: 6 bases; J trimming: 9 bases; junction bases outside the gene matches: 3. CDR3 DNA: TGTGCCAGCAGTTGGGACAGGGGGCTTTCACCCCTCCACTTT. Its protein is CASSWDRGLSPLHF.

J is TRBJ2-2 and V is TRBV25-1; 9 bases are shared with TRBD2. There are 17 residues in the CDR3. Germline V gene data show CDR1 as MGHDK and CDR2 as SYGVNS. V lost 1 base to trimming and J lost 3 bases; unmatched junction nucleotides: 6. This CDR3 is CASSEWVLAGDTGELFF. CDR3 coding DNA: TGTGCCAGCAGTGAATGGGTTTTAGCGGGGGACACCGGGGAGCTGTTTTTT.

The chain is built from TRBV7-3 and TRBJ2-7; D is unresolved. This CDR3 spans 12 amino acids. Trimming removed 4 bases from V and 3 bases from J, with 7 bases in between. Looked up from germline, CDR1 is SGHTA and CDR2 is FQGTGA. The CDR3 sequence is CASSSPGYEQYF. The CDR3 coding sequence is TGTGCCAGCAGCTCCCCGGGCTACGAGCAGTACTTC.

V usage is TRBV18 and J usage is TRBJ1-1; D call uncertain. V gave up 4 bases and J gave up 4 bases, with 7 bases separating them. The germline V gene has CDR1 KGHSH and CDR2 LQKENI. The CDR3 has 12 residues. CDR3 residues: CASSRPGTEAFF. The DNA of the CDR3 is TGTGCCAGCTCACGCCCCGGCACTGAAGCTTTCTTT.

This sequence joins TRBV7-3 and TRBJ2-1; 9 nucleotides agree with TRBD2. Germline loops: CDR1 SGHTA, CDR2 FQGTGA. Trimming at V came to 5 bases and at J to 1 base, leaving 9 bases not matched to a gene. The CDR3 runs to 17 residues. CDR3 loop: CASSINSGSGSYNEQFF. CDR3 in DNA: TGTGCCAGCAGCATAAATAGCGGGAGTGGGTCCTACAATGAGCAGTTCTTC.

The chain recombines TRBV10-3 with TRBJ2-1; 9 bases fit TRBD2. Germline assignment: CDR1 ENHRY and CDR2 SYGVKD. V was clipped by 9 bases and J by 7 bases; unmatched bases: 16. CDR3 length equals 16 residues. For the CDR3, the DNA is TGTGCCATAAGAATTTCGCGGGAGGGCTTGGGGAATGAGCAGTTCTTC. It yields the protein CAIRISREGLGNEQFF.

The CDR3 region has the DNA TGTGCCAGCCGCGGTCCTGGGGGGGGCGCTAGCGGGGAGCTGTTTTTT. This sequence encodes CASRGPGGGASGELFF. This chain uses TRBV9 with TRBJ2-2; a weak D match, TRBD2 (7 bases). Germline CDR1 and CDR2: SGDLS and YYNGEE. The V end lost 7 bases, the J end lost 7 bases, and 23 bases lay between the germline ends. This CDR3 is 16 amino acids long. The full variable domain, completed using reference TRBV9 and TRBJ2-2, is DSGVTQTPKHLITATGQRVTLRCSPRSGDLSVYWYQQSLDQGLQFLIQYYNGEERAKGNILERFSAQQFPDLHSELNLSSLELGDSALYFCASRGPGGGASGELFFGEGSRLTVL.

The chain links TRBV6-5 to TRBJ1-1, with 7 bases that match TRBD1. Germline CDR1 MNHEY, CDR2 SVGAGI. The trim removed 4 bases at V and 11 bases at J, leaving 13 bases unmatched. This CDR3 is 14 amino acids long. CDR3 sequence reads: CASSSPQVRGQAFF. The CDR3 bases are TGTGCCAGCAGTTCCCCCCAAGTCAGGGGACAGGCTTTCTTT.

The chain employs TRBV27 and TRBJ1-1; 7 bases map to TRBD1. The germline V gene encodes CDR1 MNHEY and CDR2 SMNVEV (reference sequence). CDR3 length equals 14 residues. V trimming: 6 bases; J trimming: 4 bases; junction bases outside the gene matches: 8. The CDR3 loop reads CASSTLTGLTEAFF. The CDR3 region has the DNA TGTGCCAGCAGCACCCTGACAGGGCTCACTGAAGCTTTCTTT.

The CDR3 sequence is CASSYSWSTEAFF. For the CDR3, the DNA is TGTGCCAGCAGTTACTCTTGGAGTACTGAAGCTTTCTTT. The chain is built from TRBV6-5 and TRBJ1-1; D gene uncertain. V lost 0 bases to trimming and J lost 5 bases, with 7 bases between them. CDR3 size: 13 residues. Germline V gene lookup returns CDR1 MNHEY and CDR2 SVGAGI.

The rearrangement joins TRBV28 to TRBJ1-4; 10 nucleotides line up with TRBD1. The CDR3 has 15 residues. Germline CDR1 MDHEN, CDR2 SYDVKM. V lost 5 bases to trimming and J lost 7 bases; unmatched junction nucleotides: 7. The CDR3 spells CASSAETGGVEKLFF. In nucleotides, the CDR3 is TGTGCCAGCAGTGCCGAGACAGGGGGCGTTGAAAAACTGTTTTTT.

CDR3 protein: CASSDSTGAQPQHF. CDR3 nucleotide sequence: TGTGCCAGCAGTGACTCGACAGGAGCCCAGCCCCAGCATTTT. The gene calls are TRBV6-1 and TRBJ1-5; maybe TRBD1 (6 bases). Germline V gene data show CDR1 as MNHNS and CDR2 as SASEGT. The CDR3 sequence is 14 residues long. Deletions cut 3 bases from V and 7 bases from J, with 13 bases between.

The V gene is TRBV9, the J gene TRBJ1-1; D call uncertain. CDR1 is SGDLS and CDR2 is YYNGEE in the germline V gene. This CDR3 has 14 amino acids. V gave up 2 bases and J gave up 1 base, with 9 bases separating them. CDR3 in DNA: TGTGCCAGCAGCGTCGGGGTCGGGAACACTGAAGCTTTCTTT. Its protein is CASSVGVGNTEAFF.